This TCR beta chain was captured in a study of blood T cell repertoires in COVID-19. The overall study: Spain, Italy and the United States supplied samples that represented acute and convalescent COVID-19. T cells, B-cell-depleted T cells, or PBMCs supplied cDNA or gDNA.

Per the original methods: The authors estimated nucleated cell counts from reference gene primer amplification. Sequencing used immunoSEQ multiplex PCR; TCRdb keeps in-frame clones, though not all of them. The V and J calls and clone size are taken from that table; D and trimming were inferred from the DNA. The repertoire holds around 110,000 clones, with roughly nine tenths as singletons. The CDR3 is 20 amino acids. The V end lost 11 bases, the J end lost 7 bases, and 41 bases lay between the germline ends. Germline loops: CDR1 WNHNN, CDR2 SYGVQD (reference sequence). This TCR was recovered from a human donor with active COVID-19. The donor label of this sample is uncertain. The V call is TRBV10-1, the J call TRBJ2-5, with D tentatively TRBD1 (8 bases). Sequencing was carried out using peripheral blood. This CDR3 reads CAPREGPPGQDHKRGWTQYF. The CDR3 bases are TGCGCCCCCAGGGAGGGACCACCGGGACAGGACCACAAACGGGGTTGGACCCAGTACTTC.